Given below is one T cell receptor (beta chain) in context. The data were taken from a study of T cell responses to AZD1222 COVID-19 vaccine. Method: immunoSEQ multiplex PCR; TCRdb's copy keeps in-frame clones and lacks some. The sample lists 150,000 to 200,000 clones, about nine tenths occurring once. The trim removed 3 bases at V and 7 bases at J, leaving 9 bases unmatched. The CDR3 has 15 residues. Per the germline V gene, CDR1 is MDHEN and CDR2 is SYDVKM. The origin of this receptor is an adult who received the AZD1222 COVID-19 vaccine. V usage is TRBV28 and J usage is TRBJ2-1; 7 nucleotides align to TRBD2. Sequences were derived from peripheral blood, sampled 28 days after the second AZD1222 dose. CDR3 bases: TGTGCCAGCAGTTTCAGGACAACGGGGGGAAATGAGCAGTTCTTC. Protein sequence: CASSFRTTGGNEQFF.